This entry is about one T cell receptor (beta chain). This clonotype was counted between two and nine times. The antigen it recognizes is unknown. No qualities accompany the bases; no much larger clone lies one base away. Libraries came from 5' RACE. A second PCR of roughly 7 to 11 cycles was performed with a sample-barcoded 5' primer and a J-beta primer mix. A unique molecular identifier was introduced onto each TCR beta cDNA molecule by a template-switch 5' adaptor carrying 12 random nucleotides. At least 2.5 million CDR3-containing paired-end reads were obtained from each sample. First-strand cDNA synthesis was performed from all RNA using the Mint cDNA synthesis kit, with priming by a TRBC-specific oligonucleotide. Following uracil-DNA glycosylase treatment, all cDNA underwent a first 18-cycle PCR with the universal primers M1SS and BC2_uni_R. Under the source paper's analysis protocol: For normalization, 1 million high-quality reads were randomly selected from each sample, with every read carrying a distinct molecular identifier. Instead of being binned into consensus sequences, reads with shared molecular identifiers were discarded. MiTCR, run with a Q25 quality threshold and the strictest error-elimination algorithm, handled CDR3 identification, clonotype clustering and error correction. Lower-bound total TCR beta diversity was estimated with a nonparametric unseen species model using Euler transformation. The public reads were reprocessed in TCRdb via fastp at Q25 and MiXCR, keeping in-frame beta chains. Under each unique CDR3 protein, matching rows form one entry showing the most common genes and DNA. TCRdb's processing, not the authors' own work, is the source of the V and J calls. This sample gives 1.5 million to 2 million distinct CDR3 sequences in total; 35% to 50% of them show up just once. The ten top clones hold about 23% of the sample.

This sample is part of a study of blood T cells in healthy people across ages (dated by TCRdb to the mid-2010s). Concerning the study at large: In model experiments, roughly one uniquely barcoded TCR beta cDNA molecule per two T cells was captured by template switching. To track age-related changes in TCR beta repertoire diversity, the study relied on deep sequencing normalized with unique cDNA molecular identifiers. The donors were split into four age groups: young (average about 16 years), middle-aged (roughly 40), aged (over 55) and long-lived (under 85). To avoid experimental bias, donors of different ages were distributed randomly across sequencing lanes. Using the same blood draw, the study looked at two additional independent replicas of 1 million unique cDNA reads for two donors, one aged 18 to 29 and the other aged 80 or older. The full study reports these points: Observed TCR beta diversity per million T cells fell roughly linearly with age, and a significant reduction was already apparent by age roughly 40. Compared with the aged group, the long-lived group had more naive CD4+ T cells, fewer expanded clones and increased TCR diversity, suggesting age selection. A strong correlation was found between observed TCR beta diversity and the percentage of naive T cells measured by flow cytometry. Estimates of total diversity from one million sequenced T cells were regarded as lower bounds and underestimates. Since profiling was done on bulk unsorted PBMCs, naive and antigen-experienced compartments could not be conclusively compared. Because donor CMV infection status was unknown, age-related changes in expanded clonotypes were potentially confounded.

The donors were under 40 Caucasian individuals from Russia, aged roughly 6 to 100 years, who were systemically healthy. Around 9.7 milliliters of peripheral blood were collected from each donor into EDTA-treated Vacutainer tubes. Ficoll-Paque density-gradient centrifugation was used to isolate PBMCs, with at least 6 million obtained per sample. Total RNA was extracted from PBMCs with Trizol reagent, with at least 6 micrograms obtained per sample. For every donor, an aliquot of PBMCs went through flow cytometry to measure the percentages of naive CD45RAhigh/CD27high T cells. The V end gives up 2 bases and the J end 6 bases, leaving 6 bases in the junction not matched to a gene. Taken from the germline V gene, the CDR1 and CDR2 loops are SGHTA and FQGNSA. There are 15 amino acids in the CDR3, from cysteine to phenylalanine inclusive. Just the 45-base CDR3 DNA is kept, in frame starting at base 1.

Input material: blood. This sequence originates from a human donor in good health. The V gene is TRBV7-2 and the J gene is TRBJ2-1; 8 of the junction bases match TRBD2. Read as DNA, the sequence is TGTGCCAGCAGCTTAACGGGGACTAGGGTCAATGAGCAGTTCTTC. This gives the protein CASSLTGTRVNEQFF.